The 17 T cell receptor beta chains listed next were all sequenced from one sample in a study of OX40 agonist ivuxolimab in advanced cancers. Method: immunoSEQ multiplex PCR; TCRdb's copy keeps in-frame clones and lacks some. The sample consists of about 54,000 clones, 84% of them appearing once. The source was CD4+ or CD8+ T cells sorted from blood, collected in a trial of the OX40 agonist ivuxolimab. Source of these receptors: an adult with an advanced solid tumor such as melanoma, head and neck, liver or kidney cancer.

This chain connects TRBV12-5 to TRBJ1-1; 10 bases fit TRBD1. Germline-derived CDR1 and CDR2 are LGHNT and FRNRAP. V lost 6 bases and J lost 5; bases outside the gene matches: 9. This CDR3 comprises 15 residues. The CDR3: CASGPDRGRATEAFF. CDR3 DNA sequence: TGTGCTAGTGGCCCAGACAGGGGGCGAGCAACTGAAGCTTTCTTT.

The count of this clone is one. The chain is built from TRBV7-3 and TRBJ2-1; D gene unclear. The germline V gene has CDR1 SGHTA and CDR2 FQGTGA. This CDR3 region has 15 residues. V shed 2 bases and J shed 0 bases, with 8 bases lying between them. The CDR3 is CASSLGKNSYNEQFF. CDR3 bases: TGTGCCAGCAGCTTAGGGAAGAACTCCTACAATGAGCAGTTCTTC.

The chain combines TRBV6-1 with TRBJ2-1; D remains ambiguous. V gave up 3 bases and J gave up 8 bases, with 11 bases separating them. The CDR3 contains 13 residues. Germline-derived CDR1 and CDR2 are MNHNS and SASEGT. The chain's CDR3 is CASSETRVDEQFF. The CDR3 DNA reads TGTGCCAGCAGTGAGACACGAGTTGATGAGCAGTTCTTC.

The genes are TRBV7-9 and TRBJ2-7; D may match TRBD1 or TRBD2 (5 bases each). The CDR3 length is 14 residues. In germline, CDR1 is SEHNR, CDR2 FQNEAQ (reference sequence). V gave up 7 bases and J gave up 7 bases, with 20 bases separating them. The CDR3 nucleotides are TGTGCCAGCACCAAAGGGGACCTGGAGGCGGAGCAGTACTTC. Translated, it gives CASTKGDLEAEQYF.

The rearrangement joins TRBV19 to TRBJ1-5; 8 bases line up with TRBD1. The CDR3 covers 15 residues. V trimming: 1 base; J trimming: 7 bases; junction bases outside the gene matches: 6. Germline values: CDR1 LNHDA, CDR2 SQIVND (reference sequence). Here the CDR3 reads CASSIGNTGGQPQHF. The CDR3 DNA sequence: TGTGCCAGTAGTATAGGTAACACAGGGGGGCAGCCCCAGCATTTT.

V and J are TRBV28 and TRBJ2-2; 11 nucleotides line up with TRBD1. This CDR3 has 14 amino acids. Germline CDR1 MDHEN, CDR2 SYDVKM. Trimming took 6 bases from V and 3 from J; bases not matched to a gene: 0. CDR3 coding DNA: TGTGCCAGCAGGGACAGGGGGCACACCGGGGAGCTGTTTTTT. Protein sequence: CASRDRGHTGELFF.

This sequence joins TRBV7-2 and TRBJ2-1; 8 bases agree with TRBD2. V lost 5 bases to trimming and J lost 3 bases; unmatched junction nucleotides: 12. Germline CDR1 reads SGHTA; CDR2 reads FQGNSA. CDR3 length: 17 residues. DNA for the CDR3: TGTGCCAGCAGCCCCACCCATTTAGCGGGGCACTACAATGAGCAGTTCTTC. Its translation is CASSPTHLAGHYNEQFF.

This clone was seen just once. The genes are TRBV7-9 and TRBJ2-7, with unresolved D. V was cut by 5 bases and J by 3 bases, with 8 bases left in between. The length of the CDR3 is 12 residues. The germline gives CDR1 SEHNR, CDR2 FQNEAQ (reference sequence). CDR3 amino acids: CASSGIHYEQYF. In DNA form, the CDR3 reads TGTGCCAGCAGCGGAATTCACTACGAGCAGTACTTC.

The chain recombines TRBV18 with TRBJ2-6; TRBD2 might be the D (6 bases). Trimming took 1 base from V and 2 from J, leaving 12 bases between them. This CDR3 is 17 amino acids long. CDR1 is KGHSH, CDR2 LQKENI, per germline. Here the CDR3 DNA reads TGTGCCAGCTCACCACGCACGGGGGACGCTGGGGCCAACGTCCTGACTTTC. It specifies CASSPRTGDAGANVLTF.

The J gene is TRBJ1-1, the V gene TRBV5-1; possible D gene TRBD1, 6 bases. This CDR3 contains 13 residues. V lost 0 bases and J lost 6, with 9 bases in between. Germline CDR1 and CDR2: SGHRS and YFSETQ. The DNA for the CDR3 is TGCGCCAGCAGCTTGGGTACAGGGTCTGAAGCTTTCTTT. It codes for CASSLGTGSEAFF. Filled out from reference TRBV5-1 and TRBJ1-1, the complete variable domain reads KAGVTQTPRYLIKTRGQQVTLSCSPISGHRSVSWYQQTPGQGLQFLFEYFSETQRNKGNFPGRFSGRQFSNSRSEMNVSTLELGDSALYLCASSLGTGSEAFFGQGTRLTVV.

This rearrangement joins TRBV5-6 to TRBJ2-1; D is uncertain. CDR3 length: 13 residues. V was trimmed by 4 bases and J by 6 bases, leaving 11 bases between them. The germline V gene encodes CDR1 SGHDT and CDR2 YYEEEE. CDR3 coding DNA: TGTGCCAGCAGCCGGGCCAGGCCCAATGAGCAGTTCTTC. Protein: CASSRARPNEQFF.

The gene calls are TRBV6-6 and TRBJ2-5; 7 bases line up with TRBD1. The CDR3 runs 15 residues. The V segment lost 6 bases and the J segment 0 bases; nucleotides outside the gene matches: 7. CDR1 and CDR2 (germline): MNHNY, SVGAGI (reference sequence). Here the CDR3 DNA reads TGTGCCAGCAGCCCCCCGGGGACAGACCAAGAGACCCAGTACTTC. Its protein product is CASSPPGTDQETQYF.

The chain recombines TRBV5-6 with TRBJ1-2; 11 nucleotides align to TRBD1. J was trimmed by 8 bases and V by 4 bases; bases with no gene match: 13. Looked up from germline, CDR1 is SGHDT and CDR2 is YYEEEE. The CDR3 runs to 16 residues. The CDR3 nucleotides read TGTGCCAGCAGCCGGTTCTCCGGACAGGGGGCGTCGGGCTACACCTTC. It translates to CASSRFSGQGASGYTF.

This clone was recorded only once. Other DNA sequences from this sample encode an identical CDR3 as well. The chain couples TRBV6-1 to TRBJ2-7; D not certain. CDR1 and CDR2 (germline): MNHNS, SASEGT. This CDR3 has 11 residues. V was shortened by 5 bases and J by 3 bases, with 5 bases between the two germline ends. The DNA for the CDR3 is TGTGCCAGCAGTTTTAGCTACGAGCAGTACTTC. Translating it yields CASSFSYEQYF.

The chain recombines TRBV28 with TRBJ1-1, with D hard to call. This CDR3 is built from 13 residues. V was cut by 4 bases and J by 6 bases, with 12 bases left in between. Germline-derived CDR1 and CDR2 are MDHEN and SYDVKM. CDR3 loop: CASSSRPGSEAFF. The CDR3 DNA follows: TGTGCCAGCAGTTCCCGTCCAGGCTCTGAAGCTTTCTTT.

The chain employs TRBV5-1 and TRBJ2-7, with 16 bases aligning to TRBD2. Germline V lookup: CDR1 SGHRS, CDR2 YFSETQ. The CDR3 totals 18 residues. V lost 0 bases to trimming and J lost 4 bases; unmatched junction nucleotides: 7. The DNA for the CDR3 is TGCGCCAGCAGCTTGGAGGGACTAGCGGGAGGGCCTCGGTACGAGCAGTACTTC. It encodes CASSLEGLAGGPRYEQYF.

V is TRBV19 and J is TRBJ1-5; D unclear. This CDR3 spans 14 amino acids. V lost 5 bases and J lost 0, with 8 bases in between. Germline-derived CDR1 and CDR2 are LNHDA and SQIVND (reference sequence). CDR3 coding DNA: TGTGCCAGTAGTTCTGCGAATAGCAATCAGCCCCAGCATTTT. This encodes CASSSANSNQPQHF.